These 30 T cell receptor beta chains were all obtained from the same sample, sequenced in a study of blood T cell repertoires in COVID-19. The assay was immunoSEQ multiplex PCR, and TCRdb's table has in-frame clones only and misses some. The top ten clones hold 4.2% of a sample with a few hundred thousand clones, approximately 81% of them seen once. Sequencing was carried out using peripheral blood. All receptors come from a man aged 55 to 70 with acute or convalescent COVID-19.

The DNA for the CDR3 is TGCGCCAGCAGCGCGGGACTAGCGGGGGTCCCCCGTGAGCAGTTCTTC. The encoded protein is CASSAGLAGVPREQFF. V usage is TRBV5-1 and J usage is TRBJ2-1, with TRBD2 identical over 14 bases. The junction had 9 bases not matched to a gene; V was cut back by 4 bases and J by 9 bases. The CDR3 is made up of 16 amino acids. The V gene's germline CDR1 is SGHRS and CDR2 YFSETQ.

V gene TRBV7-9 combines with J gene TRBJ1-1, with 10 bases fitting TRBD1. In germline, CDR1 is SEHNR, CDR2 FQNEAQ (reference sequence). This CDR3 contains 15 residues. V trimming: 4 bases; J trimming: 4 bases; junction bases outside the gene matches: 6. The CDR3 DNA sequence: TGTGCCAGCAGCTCAGAGACAGGGGGCGTCACTGAAGCTTTCTTT. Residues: CASSSETGGVTEAFF. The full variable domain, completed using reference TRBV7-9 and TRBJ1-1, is DTGVSQNPRHKITKRGQNVTFRCDPISEHNRLYWYRQTLGQGPEFLTYFQNEAQLEKSRLLSDRFSAERPKGSFSTLEIQRTEQGDSAMYLCASSSETGGVTEAFFGQGTRLTVV.

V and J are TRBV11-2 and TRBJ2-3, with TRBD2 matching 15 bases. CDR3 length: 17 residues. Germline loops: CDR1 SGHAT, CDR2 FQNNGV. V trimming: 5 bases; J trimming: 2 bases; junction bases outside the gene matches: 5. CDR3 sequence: CASSPGLAGGLTDTQYF. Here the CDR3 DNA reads TGTGCCAGCAGCCCGGGACTAGCGGGGGGACTCACAGATACGCAGTATTTT.

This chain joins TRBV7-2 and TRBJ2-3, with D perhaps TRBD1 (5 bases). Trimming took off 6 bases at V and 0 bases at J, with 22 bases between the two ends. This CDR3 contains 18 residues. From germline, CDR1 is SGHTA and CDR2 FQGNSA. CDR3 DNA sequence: TGTGCCAGCAGTTTTTCCGGACCGACAGCCACTAGCACAGATACGCAGTATTTT. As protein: CASSFSGPTATSTDTQYF. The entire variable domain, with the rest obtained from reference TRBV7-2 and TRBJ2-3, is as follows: GAGVSQSPSNKVTEKGKDVELRCDPISGHTALYWYRQSLGQGLEFLIYFQGNSAPDKSGLPSDRFSAERTGGSVSTLTIQRTQQEDSAVYLCASSFSGPTATSTDTQYFGPGTRLTVL.

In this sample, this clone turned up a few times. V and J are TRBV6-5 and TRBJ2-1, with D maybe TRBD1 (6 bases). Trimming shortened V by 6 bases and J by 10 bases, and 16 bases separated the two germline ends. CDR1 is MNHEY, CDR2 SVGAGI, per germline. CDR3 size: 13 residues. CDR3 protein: CASRNPSGVEQFF. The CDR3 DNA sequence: TGTGCCAGCAGGAACCCTTCAGGGGTCGAGCAGTTCTTC.

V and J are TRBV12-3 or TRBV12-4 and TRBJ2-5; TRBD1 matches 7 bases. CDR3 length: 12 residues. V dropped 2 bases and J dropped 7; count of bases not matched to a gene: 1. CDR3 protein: CASSLQGVTQYF. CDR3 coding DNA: TGTGCCAGCAGTTTACAGGGGGTGACCCAGTACTTC.

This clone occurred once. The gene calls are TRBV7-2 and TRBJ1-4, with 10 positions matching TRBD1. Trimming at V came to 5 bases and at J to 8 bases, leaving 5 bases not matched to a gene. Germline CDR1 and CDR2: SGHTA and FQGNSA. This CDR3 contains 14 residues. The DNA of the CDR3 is TGTGCCAGCAGCCCCGGACAGGGGGGAGAAAAACTGTTTTTT. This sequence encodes CASSPGQGGEKLFF.

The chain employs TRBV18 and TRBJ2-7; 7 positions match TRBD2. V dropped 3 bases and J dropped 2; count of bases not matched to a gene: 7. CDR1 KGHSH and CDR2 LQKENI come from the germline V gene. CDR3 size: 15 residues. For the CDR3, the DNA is TGTGCCAGCTCACCTCTAGCGGTCGCCCCCTACGAGCAGTACTTC. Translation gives CASSPLAVAPYEQYF.

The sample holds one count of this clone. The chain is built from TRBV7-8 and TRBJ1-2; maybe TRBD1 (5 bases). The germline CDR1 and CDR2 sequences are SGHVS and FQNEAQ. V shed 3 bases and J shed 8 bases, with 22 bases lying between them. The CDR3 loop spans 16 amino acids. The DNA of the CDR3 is TGTGCCAGCAGCTTCCCCCCCAGGGCCGGGCTCGGGGGCTACACCTTC. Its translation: CASSFPPRAGLGGYTF. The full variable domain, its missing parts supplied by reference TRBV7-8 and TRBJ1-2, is GAGVSQSPRYKVAKRGQDVALRCDPISGHVSLFWYQQALGQGPEFLTYFQNEAQLDKSGLPSDRFFAERPEGSVSTLKIQRTQQEDSAVYLCASSFPPRAGLGGYTFGSGTRLTVV.

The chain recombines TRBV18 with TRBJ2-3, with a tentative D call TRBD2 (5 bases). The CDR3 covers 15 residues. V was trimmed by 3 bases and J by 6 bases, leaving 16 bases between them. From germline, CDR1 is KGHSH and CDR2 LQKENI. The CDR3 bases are TGTGCCAGCTCACCCCGGGGTGATCTCAAGGATACGCAGTATTTT. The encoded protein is CASSPRGDLKDTQYF.

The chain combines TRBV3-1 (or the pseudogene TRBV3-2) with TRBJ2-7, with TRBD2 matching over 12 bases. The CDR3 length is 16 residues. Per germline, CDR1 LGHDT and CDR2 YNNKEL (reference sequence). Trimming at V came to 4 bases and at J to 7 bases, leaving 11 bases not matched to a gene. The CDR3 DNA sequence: TGTGCCAGCAGCCCCGGGCGGACTAGCGGGAATTCAGAGCAGTACTTC. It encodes CASSPGRTSGNSEQYF.

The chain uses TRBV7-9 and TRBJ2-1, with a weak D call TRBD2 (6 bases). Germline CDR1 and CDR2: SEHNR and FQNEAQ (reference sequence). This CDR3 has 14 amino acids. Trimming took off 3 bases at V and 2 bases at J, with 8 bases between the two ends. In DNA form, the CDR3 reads TGTGCCAGCAGCTTCGGCGGGACCTACAATGAGCAGTTCTTC. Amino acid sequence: CASSFGGTYNEQFF.

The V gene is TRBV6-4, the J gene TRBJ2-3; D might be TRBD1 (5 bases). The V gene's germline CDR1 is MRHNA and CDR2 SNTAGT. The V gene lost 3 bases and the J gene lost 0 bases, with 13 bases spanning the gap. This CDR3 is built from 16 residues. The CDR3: CASSEMAGPSTDTQYF. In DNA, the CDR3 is TGTGCCAGCAGTGAAATGGCAGGGCCTAGCACAGATACGCAGTATTTT.

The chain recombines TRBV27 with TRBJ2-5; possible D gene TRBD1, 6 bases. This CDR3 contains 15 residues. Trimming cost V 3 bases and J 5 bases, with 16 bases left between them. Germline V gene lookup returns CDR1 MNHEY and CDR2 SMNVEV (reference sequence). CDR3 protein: CASSFWGRGPETQYF. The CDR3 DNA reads TGTGCCAGCAGTTTTTGGGGGCGCGGTCCGGAGACCCAGTACTTC.

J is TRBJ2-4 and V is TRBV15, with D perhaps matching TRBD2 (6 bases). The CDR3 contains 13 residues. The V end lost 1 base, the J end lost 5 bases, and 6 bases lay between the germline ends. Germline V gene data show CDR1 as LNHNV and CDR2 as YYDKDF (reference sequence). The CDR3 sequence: CATSRAGENIQYF. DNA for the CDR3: TGTGCCACCAGCAGAGCGGGGGAAAACATTCAGTACTTC.

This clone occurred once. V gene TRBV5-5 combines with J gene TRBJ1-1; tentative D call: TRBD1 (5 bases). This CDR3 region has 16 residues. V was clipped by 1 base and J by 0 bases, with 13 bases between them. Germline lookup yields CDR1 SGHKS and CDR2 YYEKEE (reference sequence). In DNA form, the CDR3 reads TGTGCCAGCAGCTTGAGGCCGGGGGGAATGAACACTGAAGCTTTCTTT. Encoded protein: CASSLRPGGMNTEAFF.

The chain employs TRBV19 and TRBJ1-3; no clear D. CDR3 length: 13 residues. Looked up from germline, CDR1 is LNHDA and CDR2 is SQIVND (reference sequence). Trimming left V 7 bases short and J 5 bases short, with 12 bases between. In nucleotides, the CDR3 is TGTGCCAGTACAATGGGCTTGCGAAACACCATATATTTT. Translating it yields CASTMGLRNTIYF.

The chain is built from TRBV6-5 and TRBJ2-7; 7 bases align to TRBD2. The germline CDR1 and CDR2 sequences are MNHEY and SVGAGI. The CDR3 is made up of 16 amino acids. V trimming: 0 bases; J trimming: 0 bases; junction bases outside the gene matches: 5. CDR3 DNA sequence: TGTGCCAGCAGTTACTCAGAGCGGGGAAGCTCCTACGAGCAGTACTTC. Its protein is CASSYSERGSSYEQYF.

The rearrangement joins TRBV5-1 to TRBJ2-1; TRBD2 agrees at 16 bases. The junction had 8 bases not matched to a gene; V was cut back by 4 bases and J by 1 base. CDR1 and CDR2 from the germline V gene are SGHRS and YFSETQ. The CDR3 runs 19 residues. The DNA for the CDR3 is TGCGCCAGCAGCACCACGGGACTAGCGGGGGGGAAATCCTACAATGAGCAGTTCTTC. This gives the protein CASSTTGLAGGKSYNEQFF.

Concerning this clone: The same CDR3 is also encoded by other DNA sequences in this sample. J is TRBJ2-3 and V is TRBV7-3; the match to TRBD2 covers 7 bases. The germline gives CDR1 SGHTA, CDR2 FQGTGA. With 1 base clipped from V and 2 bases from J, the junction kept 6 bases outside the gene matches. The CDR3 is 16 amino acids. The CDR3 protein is CASSLMGGGNTDTQYF. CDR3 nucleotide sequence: TGTGCCAGCAGCTTAATGGGCGGGGGTAACACAGATACGCAGTATTTT.

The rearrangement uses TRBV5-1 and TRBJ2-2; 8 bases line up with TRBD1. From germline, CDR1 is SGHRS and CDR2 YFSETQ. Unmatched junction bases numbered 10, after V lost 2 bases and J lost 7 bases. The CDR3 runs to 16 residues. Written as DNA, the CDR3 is TGCGCCAGCAGCTTACAAAACCAGGGGGCTGGCGGGGAGCTGTTTTTT. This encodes CASSLQNQGAGGELFF.

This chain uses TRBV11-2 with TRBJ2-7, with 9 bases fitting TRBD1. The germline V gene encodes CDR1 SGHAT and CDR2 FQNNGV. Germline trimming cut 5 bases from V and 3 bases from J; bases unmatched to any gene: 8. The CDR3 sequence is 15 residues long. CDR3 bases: TGTGCCAGCAGCACCTGGGGGGACAGGGACTACGAGCAGTACTTC. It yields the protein CASSTWGDRDYEQYF.

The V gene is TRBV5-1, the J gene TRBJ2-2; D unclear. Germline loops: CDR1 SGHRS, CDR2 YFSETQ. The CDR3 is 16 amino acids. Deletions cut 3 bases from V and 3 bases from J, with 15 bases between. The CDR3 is CASSSLAARDTGELFF. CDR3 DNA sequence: TGCGCCAGCAGCTCCTTGGCGGCCCGGGACACCGGGGAGCTGTTTTTT. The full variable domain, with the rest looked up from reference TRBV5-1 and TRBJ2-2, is KAGVTQTPRYLIKTRGQQVTLSCSPISGHRSVSWYQQTPGQGLQFLFEYFSETQRNKGNFPGRFSGRQFSNSRSEMNVSTLELGDSALYLCASSSLAARDTGELFFGEGSRLTVL.

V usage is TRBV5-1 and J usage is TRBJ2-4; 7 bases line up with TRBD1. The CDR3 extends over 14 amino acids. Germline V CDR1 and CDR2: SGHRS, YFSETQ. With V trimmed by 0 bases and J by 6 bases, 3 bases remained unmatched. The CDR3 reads CASSLVPGGNIQYF. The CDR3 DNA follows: TGCGCCAGCAGCTTGGTCCCAGGGGGAAACATTCAGTACTTC.

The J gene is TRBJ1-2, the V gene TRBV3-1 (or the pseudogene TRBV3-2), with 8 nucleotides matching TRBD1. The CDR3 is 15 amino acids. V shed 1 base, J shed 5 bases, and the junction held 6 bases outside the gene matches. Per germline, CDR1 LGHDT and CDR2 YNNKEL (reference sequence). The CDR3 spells CASSQAGGAWYGYTF. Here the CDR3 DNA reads TGTGCCAGCAGCCAAGCAGGGGGCGCGTGGTATGGCTACACCTTC.

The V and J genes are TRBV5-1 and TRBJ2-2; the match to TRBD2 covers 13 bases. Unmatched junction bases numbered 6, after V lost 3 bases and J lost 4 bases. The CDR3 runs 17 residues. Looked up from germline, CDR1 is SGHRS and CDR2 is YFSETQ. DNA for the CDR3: TGCGCCAGCAGCTACGGGACTAGCGGGGCCCTCACCGGGGAGCTGTTTTTT. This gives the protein CASSYGTSGALTGELFF.

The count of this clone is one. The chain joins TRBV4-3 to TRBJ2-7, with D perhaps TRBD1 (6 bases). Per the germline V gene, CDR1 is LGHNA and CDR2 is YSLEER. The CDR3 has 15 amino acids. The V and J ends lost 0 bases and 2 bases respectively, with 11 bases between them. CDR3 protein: CASSQDKDRAYEQYF. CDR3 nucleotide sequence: TGCGCCAGCAGCCAAGATAAGGACAGAGCCTACGAGCAGTACTTC.

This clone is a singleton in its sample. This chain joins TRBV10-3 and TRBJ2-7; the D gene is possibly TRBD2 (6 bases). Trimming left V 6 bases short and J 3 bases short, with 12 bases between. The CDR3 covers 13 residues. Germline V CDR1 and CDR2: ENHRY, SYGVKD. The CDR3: CAIRQASDYEQYF. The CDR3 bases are TGTGCCATCAGACAGGCTAGCGACTACGAGCAGTACTTC.

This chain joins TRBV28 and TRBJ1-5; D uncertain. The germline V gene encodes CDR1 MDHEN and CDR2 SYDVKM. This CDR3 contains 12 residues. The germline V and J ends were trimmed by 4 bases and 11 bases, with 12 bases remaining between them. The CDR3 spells CASSSIDKAQHF. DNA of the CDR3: TGTGCCAGCAGTTCGATAGACAAGGCCCAGCATTTT.

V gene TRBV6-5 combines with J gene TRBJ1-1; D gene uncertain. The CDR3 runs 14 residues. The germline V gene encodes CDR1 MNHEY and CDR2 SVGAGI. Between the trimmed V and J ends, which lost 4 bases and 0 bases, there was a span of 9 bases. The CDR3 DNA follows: TGTGCCAGCAGTTTCTCCGGGTTGAACACTGAAGCTTTCTTT. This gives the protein CASSFSGLNTEAFF.